These 15 T cell receptor beta chains came from one sample sequenced in a study of OX40 agonist ivuxolimab in advanced cancers. The table came from immunoSEQ multiplex PCR; TCRdb's copy has only in-frame clones and leaves some out. The profile shows 60,000 or so clones, approximately 80% of them singletons. This specimen was CD4+ or CD8+ T cells sorted from blood, taken in a trial of the OX40 agonist ivuxolimab. These receptors were collected from an adult with an advanced solid tumor such as melanoma, head and neck, liver or kidney cancer.

This sequence joins TRBV2 and TRBJ1-5; 7 nucleotides line up with TRBD1. The CDR3 totals 15 residues. Germline V gene data show CDR1 as SNHLY and CDR2 as FYNNEI. J lost 7 bases, V lost 6 bases, and 12 bases had no gene match. The CDR3 protein is CASRRQGGLGQPQHF. The DNA of the CDR3 is TGTGCCAGCAGACGACAAGGGGGCCTCGGCCAGCCCCAGCATTTT. Looking up the rest from reference TRBV2 and TRBJ1-5 gives the full variable domain: EPEVTQTPSHQVTQMGQEVILRCVPISNHLYFYWYRQILGQKVEFLVSFYNNEISEKSEIFDDQFSVERPDGSNFTLKIRSTKLEDSAMYFCASRRQGGLGQPQHFGDGTRLSIL.

The genes are TRBV19 and TRBJ1-5; 9 bases align to TRBD1. This CDR3 region has 15 residues. From germline, CDR1 is LNHDA and CDR2 SQIVND (reference sequence). After removal of 5 bases from V and 3 bases from J, the junction contained 5 bases not matched to a gene. The DNA for the CDR3 is TGTGCCAGTAGTGTGAGGACAGGGGTCAATCAGCCCCAGCATTTT. Its translation is CASSVRTGVNQPQHF.

The chain recombines TRBV5-1 with TRBJ2-6; D is undetermined. The CDR3 totals 15 residues. Trimming shortened V by 0 bases and J by 0 bases, and 4 bases separated the two germline ends. Germline lookup yields CDR1 SGHRS and CDR2 YFSETQ. The CDR3 is CASSLESSGANVLTF. The CDR3, as DNA: TGCGCCAGCAGCTTGGAGAGCTCTGGGGCCAACGTCCTGACTTTC.

This chain uses TRBV28 with TRBJ1-1; possibly TRBD1 for D (6 bases). The CDR3 consists of 13 residues. Germline CDR1 and CDR2: MDHEN and SYDVKM. V was cut by 6 bases and J by 4 bases, with 12 bases left in between. The CDR3 DNA follows: TGTGCCAGCAGGGCGCAGGGGTCCACTGAAGCTTTCTTT. It specifies CASRAQGSTEAFF. The variable domain in full, completed from reference TRBV28 and TRBJ1-1, reads DVKVTQSSRYLVKRTGEKVFLECVQDMDHENMFWYRQDPGLGLRLIYFSYDVKMKEKGDIPEGYSVSREKKERFSLILESASTNQTSMYLCASRAQGSTEAFFGQGTRLTVV.

The V and J genes are TRBV7-8 and TRBJ1-5; D gene unclear. Trimming removed 5 bases from V and 2 bases from J, with 16 bases in between. The CDR3 runs 16 residues. CDR1 and CDR2 from the germline V gene are SGHVS and FQNEAQ. The CDR3 spells CASSAPSVAGNQPQHF. CDR3 bases: TGTGCCAGCAGCGCACCATCGGTAGCGGGCAATCAGCCCCAGCATTTT.

This sequence joins TRBV7-8 and TRBJ1-4, with D tentatively TRBD1 (5 bases). The CDR3 extends over 13 amino acids. The germline V gene encodes CDR1 SGHVS and CDR2 FQNEAQ. V lost 5 bases to trimming and J lost 7 bases, with 11 bases between them. The CDR3 nucleotides read TGTGCCAGCAGCCGCCAGGGTATTGAAAAACTGTTTTTT. Its protein is CASSRQGIEKLFF.

This chain links TRBV10-3 with TRBJ1-1, with D perhaps TRBD1 (5 bases). The CDR3 is 14 residues long. With 0 bases removed from V and 1 base from J, the gap between germline ends came to 6 bases. The germline CDR1 and CDR2 sequences are ENHRY and SYGVKD. The CDR3: CAISESQANTEAFF. CDR3 nucleotide sequence: TGTGCCATCAGTGAGTCACAGGCGAACACTGAAGCTTTCTTT.

This clone has just a few counts. At the DNA level, this CDR3 is encoded by other sequences in the same sample as well. The chain recombines TRBV5-1 with TRBJ1-2, with TRBD1 matching over 8 bases. The V gene end was trimmed by 4 bases and the J gene end by 3 bases; junction bases not matched to a gene: 2. Germline V gives CDR1 SGHRS, CDR2 YFSETQ. This CDR3 is 13 amino acids long. The DNA for the CDR3 is TGCGCCAGCAGCCTGGACAGGGACTATGGCTACACCTTC. It specifies CASSLDRDYGYTF. Full variable domain (missing parts from reference TRBV5-1 and TRBJ1-2): KAGVTQTPRYLIKTRGQQVTLSCSPISGHRSVSWYQQTPGQGLQFLFEYFSETQRNKGNFPGRFSGRQFSNSRSEMNVSTLELGDSALYLCASSLDRDYGYTFGSGTRLTVV.

CDR3 amino acids: CAIRPDRAGDTQYF. Written as DNA, the CDR3 is TGTGCCATCAGGCCGGACAGGGCGGGGGATACGCAGTATTTT. This sequence joins TRBV10-3 and TRBJ2-3, with TRBD1 matching over 8 bases. Germline loops: CDR1 ENHRY, CDR2 SYGVKD. The CDR3 runs 14 residues. V was pared by 6 bases and J by 6 bases, with 8 bases of the junction left unmatched.

The chain is built from TRBV29-1 and TRBJ2-3; TRBD2 aligns across 12 bases. V shed 8 bases, J shed 6 bases, and the junction held 9 bases outside the gene matches. The CDR3 is 14 residues long. The germline V gene has CDR1 SQVTM and CDR2 ANQGSEA. The CDR3 region is CSPKTSGGFDTQYF. Here the CDR3 DNA reads TGCAGCCCCAAAACTAGCGGGGGGTTTGATACGCAGTATTTT.

The rearrangement uses TRBV7-9 and TRBJ2-7, with D possibly TRBD2 on 5 matching bases. Germline values: CDR1 SEHNR, CDR2 FQNEAQ (reference sequence). CDR3 length: 16 amino acids. Trimming removed 5 bases from V and 5 bases from J, with 22 bases in between. CDR3 nucleotides: TGTGCCAGCAGCCGACCGACCACGGACTGGGTGAACGAGCAGTACTTC. Residues: CASSRPTTDWVNEQYF. Full variable domain (missing parts from reference TRBV7-9 and TRBJ2-7): DTGVSQNPRHKITKRGQNVTFRCDPISEHNRLYWYRQTLGQGPEFLTYFQNEAQLEKSRLLSDRFSAERPKGSFSTLEIQRTEQGDSAMYLCASSRPTTDWVNEQYFGPGTRLTVT.

This clone was counted between two and nine times. J is TRBJ1-6 and V is TRBV6-5; 7 nucleotides agree with TRBD1. With 8 bases clipped from V and 5 bases from J, the junction kept 9 bases outside the gene matches. CDR1 and CDR2 from the germline V gene are MNHEY and SVGAGI. The CDR3 extends over 15 amino acids. In DNA form, the CDR3 reads TGTGCCAGCGGGAAGGGGGCAGGGAATAATTCACCCCTCCACTTT. This gives the protein CASGKGAGNNSPLHF.

V gene TRBV5-6 combines with J gene TRBJ1-1, with D hard to call. The V gene's germline CDR1 is SGHDT and CDR2 YYEEEE. V gave up 4 bases and J gave up 7 bases, with 20 bases separating them. The CDR3 is made up of 15 amino acids. CDR3 DNA sequence: TGTGCCAGCAGCGCACTAGGACCGCTAGCCAGTGAAGCTTTCTTT. Protein sequence: CASSALGPLASEAFF. The full variable domain, completed using reference TRBV5-6 and TRBJ1-1, is DAGVTQSPTHLIKTRGQQVTLRCSPKSGHDTVSWYQQALGQGPQFIFQYYEEEERQRGNFPDRFSGHQFPNYSSELNVNALLLGDSALYLCASSALGPLASEAFFGQGTRLTVV.

The chain is built from TRBV7-2 and TRBJ1-2; TRBD1 aligns across 7 bases. The trim removed 7 bases at V and 8 bases at J, leaving 22 bases unmatched. Germline CDR1 SGHTA, CDR2 FQGNSA. CDR3 length: 17 amino acids. The CDR3, as DNA: TGTGCCAGCACCCCCCAAGGAGCAGGGGGGTCCATAAGGGGCTACACCTTC. Residues: CASTPQGAGGSIRGYTF.

CDR3 region: CASSDLNGGRQETQYF. The DNA for the CDR3 is TGTGCCAGCAGTGATTTAAACGGGGGGCGCCAAGAGACCCAGTACTTC. This chain links TRBV6-1 with TRBJ2-5, with D maybe TRBD2 (7 bases). The CDR3 covers 16 residues. V was clipped by 3 bases and J by 1 base, with 15 bases between them. The germline CDR1 and CDR2 sequences are MNHNS and SASEGT.